This TCR beta chain was retrieved from a study of T cells after yellow fever vaccination. About the research overall: With SMART-Seq v4 Ultra Low Input, the fractions containing low cell numbers were prepared.

The CDR3 is 16 amino acids. After removal of 3 bases from V and 2 bases from J, the junction contained 9 bases not matched to a gene. Germline lookup yields CDR1 DFQATT and CDR2 SNEGSKA (reference sequence). Regarding the study as a whole: Reappearing after the booster were most of the clones from primary vaccination (roughly 95% CD4, about 88% CD8). Contamination of FACS-sorted repertoires by abundant clonotypes from the bulk population could occur.

For TCR, cDNA came from 5'RACE template switching, which added a universal primer site and UMIs. One entry per CDR3 protein, called by TCRdb with MiXCR from the 5' RACE reads. Found here are approximately 250,000 distinct CDR3 sequences, about 3.9% of them singletons; the top ten hold around a fifth. This clonotype was counted at least ten times. Its antigen is currently unknown. The receptor comes from a man between 18 and 29 years old who received the YFV17D yellow fever vaccine. The chain employs TRBV20-1 and TRBJ2-7; 11 positions agree with TRBD2. This material consisted of PBMCs, taken 15 days after the yellow fever booster vaccination. This CDR3 is CSASESNSGGAYEQYV. CDR3 nucleotide sequence: TGCAGTGCTAGCGAGTCTAATAGCGGGGGGGCCTACGAGCAGTACGTC.